The source of this T cell receptor (beta chain) is a study of T cells expressing NK-cell markers. CDR1 is SEHNR and CDR2 is FQNEAQ in the germline V gene (reference sequence). The CDR3 length is 13 residues. TCRdb reprocessed the 5' RACE reads and keeps a single row for each CDR3 protein, giving no DNA. The table for this sample gives 350,000 to 450,000 distinct CDR3 sequences. This TCR was sampled from a man aged 18-75 years in good health. Input material: blood T cells: a sorted CD56 or NKG2C T cell subset, CD4+ or CD8+ T cells, or bulk PBMC T cells (not recorded which). The chain combines TRBV7-9 with TRBJ2-3. CDR3 in amino acids: CAGNLAGENTQYF.